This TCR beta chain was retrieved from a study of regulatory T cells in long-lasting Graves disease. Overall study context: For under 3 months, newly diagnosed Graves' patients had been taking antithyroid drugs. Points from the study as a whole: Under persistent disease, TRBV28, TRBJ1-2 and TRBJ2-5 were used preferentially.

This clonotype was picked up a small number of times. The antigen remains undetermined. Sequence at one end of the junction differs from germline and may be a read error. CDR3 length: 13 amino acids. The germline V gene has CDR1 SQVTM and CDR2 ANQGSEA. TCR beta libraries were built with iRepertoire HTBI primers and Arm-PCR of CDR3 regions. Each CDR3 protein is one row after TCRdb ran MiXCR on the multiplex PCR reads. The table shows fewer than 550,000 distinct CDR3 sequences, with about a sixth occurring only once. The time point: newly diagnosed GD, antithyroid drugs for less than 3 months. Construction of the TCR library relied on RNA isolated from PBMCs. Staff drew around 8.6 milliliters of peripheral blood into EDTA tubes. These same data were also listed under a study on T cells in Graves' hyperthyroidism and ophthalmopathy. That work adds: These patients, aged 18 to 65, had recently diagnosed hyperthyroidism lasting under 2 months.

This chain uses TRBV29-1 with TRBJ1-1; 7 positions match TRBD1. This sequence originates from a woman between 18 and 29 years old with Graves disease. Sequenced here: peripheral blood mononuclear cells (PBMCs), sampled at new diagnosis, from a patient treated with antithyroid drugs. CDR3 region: CSSSTGLNTEAFF. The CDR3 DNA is TGCAGCTCCTCGACAGGGCTCAACACTGAGGCTTTCTTT.